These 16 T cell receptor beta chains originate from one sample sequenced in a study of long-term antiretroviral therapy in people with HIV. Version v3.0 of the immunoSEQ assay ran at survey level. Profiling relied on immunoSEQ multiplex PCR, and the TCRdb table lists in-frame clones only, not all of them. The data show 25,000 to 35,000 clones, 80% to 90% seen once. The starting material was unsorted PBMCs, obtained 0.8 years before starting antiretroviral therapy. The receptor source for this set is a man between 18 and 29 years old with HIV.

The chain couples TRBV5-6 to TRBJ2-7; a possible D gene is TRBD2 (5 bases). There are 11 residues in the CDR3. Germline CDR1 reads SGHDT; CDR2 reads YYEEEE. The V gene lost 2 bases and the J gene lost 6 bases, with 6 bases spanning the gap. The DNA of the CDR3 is TGTGCCAGCAGCTTAGGAGGCGAGCAGTACTTC. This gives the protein CASSLGGEQYF.

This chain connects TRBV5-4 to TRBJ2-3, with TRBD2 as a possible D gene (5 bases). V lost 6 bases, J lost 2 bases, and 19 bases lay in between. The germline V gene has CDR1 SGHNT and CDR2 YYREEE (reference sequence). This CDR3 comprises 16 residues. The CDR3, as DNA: TGTGCCAGCAAAGAAATAGGAGGTTCGTCCACAGATACGCAGTATTTT. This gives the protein CASKEIGGSSTDTQYF.

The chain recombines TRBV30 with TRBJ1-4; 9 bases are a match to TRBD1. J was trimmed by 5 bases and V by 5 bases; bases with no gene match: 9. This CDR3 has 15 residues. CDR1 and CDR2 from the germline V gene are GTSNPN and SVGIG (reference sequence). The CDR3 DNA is TGTGCCTGGGCCTTGGGACAGGGACTAAATGAAAAACTGTTTTTT. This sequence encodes CAWALGQGLNEKLFF.

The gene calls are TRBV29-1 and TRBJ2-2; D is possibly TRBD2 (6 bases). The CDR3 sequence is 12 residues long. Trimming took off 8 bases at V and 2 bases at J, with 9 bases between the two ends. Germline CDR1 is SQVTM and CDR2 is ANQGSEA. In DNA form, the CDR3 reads TGCAGCCTTAGCGGAAACACCGGGGAGCTGTTTTTT. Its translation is CSLSGNTGELFF.

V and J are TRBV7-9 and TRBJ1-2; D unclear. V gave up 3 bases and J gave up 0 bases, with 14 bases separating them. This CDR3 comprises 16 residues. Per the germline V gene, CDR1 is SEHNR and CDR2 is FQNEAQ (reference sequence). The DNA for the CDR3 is TGTGCCAGCAGCTTTGGCCCCAAGGGCCCTAACTATGGCTACACCTTC. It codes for CASSFGPKGPNYGYTF.

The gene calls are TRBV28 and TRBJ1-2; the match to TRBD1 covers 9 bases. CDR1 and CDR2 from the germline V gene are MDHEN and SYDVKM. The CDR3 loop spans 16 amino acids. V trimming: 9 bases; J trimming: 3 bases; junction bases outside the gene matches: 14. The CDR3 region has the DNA TGTGCCAGTCATCCCGGGACAGGGTTTCGCGACTATGGCTACACCTTC. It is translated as CASHPGTGFRDYGYTF.

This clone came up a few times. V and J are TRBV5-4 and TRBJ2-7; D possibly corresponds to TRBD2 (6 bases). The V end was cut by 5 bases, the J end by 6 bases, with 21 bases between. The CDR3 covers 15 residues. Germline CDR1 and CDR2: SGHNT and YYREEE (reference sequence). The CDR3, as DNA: TGTGCCAGCAGTAGTAGCGGCCTTGAGGGTACCGAGCAGTACTTC. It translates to CASSSSGLEGTEQYF.

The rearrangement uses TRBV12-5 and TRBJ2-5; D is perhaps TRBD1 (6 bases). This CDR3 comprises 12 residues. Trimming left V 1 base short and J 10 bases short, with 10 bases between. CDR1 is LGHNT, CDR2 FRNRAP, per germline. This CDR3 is CASGLDQGIQYF. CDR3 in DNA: TGTGCTAGTGGTTTGGACCAGGGGATCCAGTACTTC.

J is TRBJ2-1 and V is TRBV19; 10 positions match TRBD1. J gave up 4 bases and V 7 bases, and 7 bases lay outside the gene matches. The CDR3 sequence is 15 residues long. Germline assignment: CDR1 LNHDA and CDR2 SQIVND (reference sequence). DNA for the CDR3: TGTGCCAGTACTCGCGGACAGGGGGTATACAATGAGCAGTTCTTC. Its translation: CASTRGQGVYNEQFF.

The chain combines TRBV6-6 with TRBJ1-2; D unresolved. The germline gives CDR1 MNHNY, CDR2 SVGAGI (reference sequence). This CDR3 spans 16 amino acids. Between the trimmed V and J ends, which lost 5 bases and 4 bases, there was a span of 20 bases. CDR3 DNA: TGTGCCAGCAGTCTCCCGGCAGGCCCAACACGCTATGGCTACACCTTC. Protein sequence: CASSLPAGPTRYGYTF.

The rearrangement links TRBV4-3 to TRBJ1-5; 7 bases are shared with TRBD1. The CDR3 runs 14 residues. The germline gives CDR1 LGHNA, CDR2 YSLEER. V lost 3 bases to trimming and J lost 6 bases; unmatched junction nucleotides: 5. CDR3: CASSQGGTAQPQHF. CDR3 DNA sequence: TGCGCCAGCAGCCAGGGCGGGACAGCTCAGCCCCAGCATTTT.

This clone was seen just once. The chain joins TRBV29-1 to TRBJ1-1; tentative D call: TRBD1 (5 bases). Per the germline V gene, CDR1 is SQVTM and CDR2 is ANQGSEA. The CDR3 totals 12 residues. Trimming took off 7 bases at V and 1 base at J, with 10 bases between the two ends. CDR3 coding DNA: TGCAGCGACTATGGGGCGAACACTGAAGCTTTCTTT. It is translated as CSDYGANTEAFF. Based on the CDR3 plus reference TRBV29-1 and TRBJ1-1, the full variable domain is SAVISQKPSRDICQRGTSLTIQCQVDSQVTMMFWYRQQPGQSLTLIATANQGSEATYESGFVIDKFPISRPNLTFSTLTVSNMSPEDSSIYLCSDYGANTEAFFGQGTRLTVV.

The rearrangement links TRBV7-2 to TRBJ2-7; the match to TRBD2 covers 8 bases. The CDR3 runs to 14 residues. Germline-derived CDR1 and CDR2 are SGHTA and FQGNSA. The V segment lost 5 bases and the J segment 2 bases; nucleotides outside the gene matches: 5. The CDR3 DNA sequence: TGTGCCAGCAGCCCGAGCGGGGGTCCCTACGAGCAGTACTTC. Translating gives CASSPSGGPYEQYF.

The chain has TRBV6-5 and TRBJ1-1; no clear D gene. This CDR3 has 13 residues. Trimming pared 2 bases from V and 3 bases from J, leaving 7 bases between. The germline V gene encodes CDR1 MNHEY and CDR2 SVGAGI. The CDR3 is CASSYDDHTEAFF. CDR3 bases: TGTGCCAGCAGTTACGACGACCACACTGAAGCTTTCTTT.

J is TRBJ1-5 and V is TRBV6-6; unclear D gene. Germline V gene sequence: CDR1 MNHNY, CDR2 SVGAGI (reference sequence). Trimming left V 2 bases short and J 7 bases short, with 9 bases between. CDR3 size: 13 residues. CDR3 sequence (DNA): TGTGCCAGCAGTTACCACCCGGAGCAGCCCCAGCATTTT. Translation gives CASSYHPEQPQHF.

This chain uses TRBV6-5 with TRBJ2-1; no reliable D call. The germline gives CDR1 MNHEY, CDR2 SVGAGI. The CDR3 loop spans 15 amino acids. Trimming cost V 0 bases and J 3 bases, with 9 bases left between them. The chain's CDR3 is CASSYSPVGYNEQFF. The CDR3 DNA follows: TGTGCCAGCAGTTACTCTCCGGTGGGCTACAATGAGCAGTTCTTC.